This T cell receptor (beta chain) was captured by sequencing in a study of T cells in Graves' hyperthyroidism and ophthalmopathy. This clonotype was picked up a small number of times. The germline V and J ends were trimmed by 5 bases and 0 bases, with 15 bases remaining between them. The CDR3 loop spans 16 amino acids. Germline assignment: CDR1 LNHNV and CDR2 YYDKDF (reference sequence). Amplification targeted TCR beta CDR3 regions from RNA transcripts. In the first-round RT-PCR of the TCR CDR3, the HTBI primer set was used. TCRdb independently ran MiXCR on the multiplex PCR reads; one entry per CDR3 protein. The table lists about 360,000 distinct CDR3 sequences, less than 15% of them singletons.

The V and J genes are TRBV15 and TRBJ2-3; D remains ambiguous. The sequence derives from a young woman with Graves' hyperthyroidism. Sequencing was performed on blood. The CDR3 protein is CATSPPWGRSTDTQYF. CDR3 in DNA: TGTGCCACCAGCCCGCCCTGGGGAAGAAGCACAGATACGCAGTATTTT.